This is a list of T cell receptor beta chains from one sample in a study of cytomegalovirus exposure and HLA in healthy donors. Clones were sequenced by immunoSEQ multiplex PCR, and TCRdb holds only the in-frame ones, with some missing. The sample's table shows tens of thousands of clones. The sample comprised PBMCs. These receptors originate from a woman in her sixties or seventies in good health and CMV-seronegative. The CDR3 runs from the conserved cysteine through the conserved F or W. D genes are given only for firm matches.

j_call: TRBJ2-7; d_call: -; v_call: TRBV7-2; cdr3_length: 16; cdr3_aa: CASSSGGTLSSYEQYF
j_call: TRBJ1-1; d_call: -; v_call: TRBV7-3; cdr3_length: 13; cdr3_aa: CASSLRMDTEAFF
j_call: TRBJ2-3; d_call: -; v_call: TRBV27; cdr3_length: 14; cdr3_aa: CASSLDRSTDTQYF
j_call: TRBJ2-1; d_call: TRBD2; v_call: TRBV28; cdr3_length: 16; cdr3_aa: CARGLAGARDDNEQFF
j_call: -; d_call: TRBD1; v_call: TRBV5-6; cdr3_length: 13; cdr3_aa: CASSFGTDYEQYF
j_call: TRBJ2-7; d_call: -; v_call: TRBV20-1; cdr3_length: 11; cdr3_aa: CSALGGSEQYF
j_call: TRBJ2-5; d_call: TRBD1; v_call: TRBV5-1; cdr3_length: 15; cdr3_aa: CASRSTGTGQETQYF
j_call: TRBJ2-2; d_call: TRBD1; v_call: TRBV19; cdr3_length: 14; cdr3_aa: CASSIDRGPGELFF
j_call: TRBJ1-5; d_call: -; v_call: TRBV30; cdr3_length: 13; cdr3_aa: CAWSHRVGQPQHF
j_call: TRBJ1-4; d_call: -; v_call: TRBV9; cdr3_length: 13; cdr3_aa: CASSGTFNEKLFF
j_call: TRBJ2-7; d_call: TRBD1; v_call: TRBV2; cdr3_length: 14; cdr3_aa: CASTFDRGPDEQYF
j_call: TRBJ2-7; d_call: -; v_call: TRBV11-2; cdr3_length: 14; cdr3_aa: CASSSVGGAYEQYF
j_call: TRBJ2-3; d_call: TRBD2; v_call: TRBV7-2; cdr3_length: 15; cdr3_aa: CASSIGTSGADTQYF
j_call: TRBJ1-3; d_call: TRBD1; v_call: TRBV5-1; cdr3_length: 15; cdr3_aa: CASSLGTGLGSTIYF
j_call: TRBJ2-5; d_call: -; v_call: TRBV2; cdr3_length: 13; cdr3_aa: CASSRDTEETQYF
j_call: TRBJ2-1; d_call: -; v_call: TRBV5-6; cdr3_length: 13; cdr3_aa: CASSLAVYEPHFF
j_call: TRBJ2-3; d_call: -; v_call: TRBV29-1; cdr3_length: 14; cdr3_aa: CSVETGTGADTQYF
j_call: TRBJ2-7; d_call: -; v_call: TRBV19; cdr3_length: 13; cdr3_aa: CASSIAPRYEQYF
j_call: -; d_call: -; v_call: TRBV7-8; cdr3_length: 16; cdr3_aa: CASSSSKGGGGYEQYF
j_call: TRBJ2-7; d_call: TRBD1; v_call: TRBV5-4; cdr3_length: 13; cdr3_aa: CASTLGQDHEQYF
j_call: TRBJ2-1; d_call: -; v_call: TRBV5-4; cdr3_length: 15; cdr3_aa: CASSPGLSSYNEQFF